Sequencing of this T cell receptor (beta chain) was carried out in a study of cytomegalovirus exposure and HLA in healthy donors. General study findings and limits: CMV antigen specificity was confirmed in vitro for a few CMV-associated chains.

This clone came up a few times. The target antigen is unknown. The CDR3 is made up of 14 amino acids. Germline lookup yields CDR1 MGHDK and CDR2 SYGVNS. V dropped 3 bases and J dropped 4 bases, with 12 bases sitting between them. 13 Jbeta primers and 60 Vbeta primers were used for the PCR. Assay: immunoSEQ multiplex PCR; the TCRdb copy retains only in-frame clones and omits some. The data show around 110,000 clones, with around 85% seen just once and approximately 2% held by the top ten. This TCR was sampled from a young man in good health and CMV-seronegative. The chain uses TRBV25-1 and TRBJ1-1; D might be TRBD1 (6 bases). The sample taken for sequencing was PBMCs. The CDR3 reads CASSEVGRGTEAFF. The CDR3 DNA reads TGTGCCAGCAGTGAGGTAGGCAGGGGCACTGAAGCTTTCTTT.